This T cell receptor beta chain was retrieved from a study of T-cell memory formation after mild COVID-19. Regarding this clonotype: What it binds is not known.

One entry per CDR3 protein results from TCRdb running MiXCR on the 5' RACE reads. This table has 350,000 to 500,000 distinct CDR3 sequences, approximately 18% appearing once. Germline values: CDR1 LGHNA, CDR2 YSLEER. The trim removed 1 base at V and 4 bases at J, leaving 10 bases unmatched. CDR3 length: 17 amino acids. Study-wide findings and caveats: Clones that shrank (day 15 to 85) were balanced CD4/CD8, whereas later expanders leaned CD4+.

This chain uses TRBV4-3 with TRBJ2-3; TRBD1 agrees at 8 bases. The sequenced sample consisted of PBMCs or a T cell subset sorted from them (not recorded which). The TCR originated in a man aged 18 to 30 who had mild COVID-19 (a few samples of this study predate the infection). Cell type and time point are not known. The CDR3 region is CASSQGPAGGFADTQYF. Here the CDR3 DNA reads TGCGCCAGCAGCCAAGGTCCGGCAGGGGGCTTCGCAGATACGCAGTATTTT.